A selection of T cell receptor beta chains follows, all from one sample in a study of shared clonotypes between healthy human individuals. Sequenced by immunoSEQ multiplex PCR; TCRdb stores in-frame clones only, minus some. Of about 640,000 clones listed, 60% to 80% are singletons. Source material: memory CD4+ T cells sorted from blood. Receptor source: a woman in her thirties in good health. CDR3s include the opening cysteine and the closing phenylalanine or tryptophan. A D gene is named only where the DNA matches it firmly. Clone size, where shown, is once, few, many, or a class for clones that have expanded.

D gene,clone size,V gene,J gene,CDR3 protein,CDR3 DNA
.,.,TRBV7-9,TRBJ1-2,CASASPNYGYTF,TGTGCCAGCGCCAGCCCGAACTATGGCTACACCTTC
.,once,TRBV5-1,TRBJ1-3,CASSLGDVRSGNTIYF,TGCGCCAGCAGCTTGGGGGACGTACGCTCTGGAAACACCATATATTTT
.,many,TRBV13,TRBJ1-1,CASSKETVVTEAFF,TGTGCCAGCAGCAAAGAAACGGTAGTGACTGAAGCTTTCTTT
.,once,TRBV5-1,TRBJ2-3,CASSTRDSTDTQYF,TGCGCCAGCAGCACCCGGGACAGCACAGATACGCAGTATTTT
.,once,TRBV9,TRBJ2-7,CASSAATGPAYEQYF,TGTGCCAGCAGCGCCGCTACGGGACCGGCCTACGAGCAGTACTTC
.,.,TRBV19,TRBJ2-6,CASSRAGANVLTF,TGTGCCAGTAGCAGGGCTGGGGCCAACGTCCTGACTTTC
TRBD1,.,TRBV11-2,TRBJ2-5,CASSKGQDRGTQYF,TGTGCCAGCAGCAAAGGACAGGACCGGGGGACCCAGTACTTC
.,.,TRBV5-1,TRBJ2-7,CASSLDLEQYF,TGCGCCAGCAGCTTGGACCTCGAGCAGTACTTC
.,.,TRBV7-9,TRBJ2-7,CASSLAENRFYEQYF,TGTGCCAGCAGCTTAGCGGAAAACAGATTCTACGAGCAGTACTTC
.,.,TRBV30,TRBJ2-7,CAWNAGNSYEQYF,TGTGCCTGGAATGCGGGTAACTCCTACGAGCAGTACTTC
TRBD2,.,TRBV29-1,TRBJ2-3,CSAPGLAPGEAQYF,TGCAGCGCGCCGGGACTAGCGCCTGGGGAGGCGCAGTATTTT
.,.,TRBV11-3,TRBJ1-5,CASSLEPRADNSNQPQHF,TGTGCCAGCAGCTTAGAACCCAGGGCAGATAATAGCAATCAGCCCCAGCATTTT
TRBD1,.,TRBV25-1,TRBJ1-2,CASSDGQGTNYGYTF,TGTGCCAGCAGTGACGGACAGGGCACAAACTATGGCTACACCTTC
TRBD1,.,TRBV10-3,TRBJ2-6,CAISEATGGYWANVLTF,TGTGCCATCAGTGAGGCGACAGGGGGTTACTGGGCCAACGTCCTGACTTTC
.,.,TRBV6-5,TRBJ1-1,CASRQGKNTEAFF,TGTGCCAGCAGACAGGGAAAGAACACTGAAGCTTTCTTT
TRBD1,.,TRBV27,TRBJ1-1,CASSSSDRYEAFF,TGTGCCAGCAGTTCCTCGGACAGGTATGAAGCTTTCTTT
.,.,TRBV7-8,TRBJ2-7,CASSLQYEQYF,TGTGCCAGCAGCCTCCAATACGAGCAGTACTTC
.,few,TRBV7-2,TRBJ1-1,CASSPGAQNTEAFF,TGTGCCAGCAGCCCGGGGGCTCAGAACACTGAAGCTTTCTTT
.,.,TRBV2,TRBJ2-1,CASSEGGLNNEQFF,TGTGCCAGCAGTGAGGGGGGACTGAACAATGAGCAGTTCTTC
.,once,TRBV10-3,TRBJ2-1,CAISEPGVNEQFF,TGTGCCATCAGTGAGCCCGGAGTAAATGAGCAGTTCTTC
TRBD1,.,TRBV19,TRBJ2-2,CASSIGGQGARTGELFF,TGTGCCAGTAGTATAGGGGGCCAGGGGGCGCGAACCGGGGAGCTGTTTTTT
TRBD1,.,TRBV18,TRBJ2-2,CASSPRTGDTGELFF,TGTGCCAGCTCACCAAGGACAGGGGACACCGGGGAGCTGTTTTTT
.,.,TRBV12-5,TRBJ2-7,CASGPGSGAYEQYF,TGTGCTAGTGGTCCTGGGTCAGGGGCCTACGAGCAGTACTTC
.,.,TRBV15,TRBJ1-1,CATARKGGGSTEAFF,TGTGCCACCGCTCGAAAGGGGGGAGGGAGCACTGAAGCTTTCTTT
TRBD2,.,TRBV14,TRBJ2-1,CASSQVPLTSGTKFSYNEQFF,TGTGCCAGCAGCCAAGTTCCCCTGACTAGCGGGACTAAATTTTCCTACAATGAGCAGTTCTTC
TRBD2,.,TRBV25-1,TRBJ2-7,CASSLAGGPYGYEQYF,TGTGCCAGCAGTCTAGCGGGAGGGCCTTATGGTTACGAGCAGTACTTC
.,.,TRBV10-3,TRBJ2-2,CAISEFAETGELFF,TGTGCCATCAGTGAATTCGCGGAAACCGGGGAGCTGTTTTTT
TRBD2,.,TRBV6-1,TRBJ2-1,CATGLAGFKNEQFF,TGTGCCACAGGACTAGCGGGGTTTAAAAATGAGCAGTTCTTC
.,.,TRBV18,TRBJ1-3,CASSPSGVAGNTIYF,TGTGCCAGCTCACCATCAGGGGTAGCTGGAAACACCATATATTTT
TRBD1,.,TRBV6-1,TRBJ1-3,CASVIGQGSKNTIYF,TGTGCCAGCGTTATCGGACAGGGAAGTAAGAACACCATATATTTT
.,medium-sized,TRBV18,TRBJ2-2,CASSPGQSPIGELFF,TGTGCCAGCTCACCAGGACAGAGCCCCATCGGGGAGCTGTTTTTT
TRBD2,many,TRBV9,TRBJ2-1,CASSVSTGGRINEQFF,TGTGCCAGCAGCGTAAGTACGGGAGGGCGGATAAATGAGCAGTTCTTC
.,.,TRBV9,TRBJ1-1,CASSVATGGMNTEAFF,TGTGCCAGCAGCGTAGCTACGGGGGGGATGAACACTGAAGCTTTCTTT
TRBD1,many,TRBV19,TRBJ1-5,CASSIEQGLFQPQHF,TGTGCCAGTAGTATCGAACAGGGGCTTTTTCAGCCCCAGCATTTT
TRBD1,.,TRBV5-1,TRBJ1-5,CASSLEGQGIQPQHF,TGCGCCAGCAGCTTGGAAGGACAGGGTATCCAGCCCCAGCATTTT
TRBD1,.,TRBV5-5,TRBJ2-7,CASSSRTGEQYF,TGTGCCAGCAGCTCAAGGACAGGGGAGCAGTACTTC
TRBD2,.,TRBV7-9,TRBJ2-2,CASSGGLAEVTGELFF,TGTGCCAGCAGCGGGGGACTAGCGGAGGTCACCGGGGAGCTGTTTTTT
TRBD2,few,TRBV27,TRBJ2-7,CASRSSGVLGWGLIYEQYF,TGTGCCAGCAGGAGTAGCGGGGTGTTGGGGTGGGGTCTCATCTACGAGCAGTACTTC
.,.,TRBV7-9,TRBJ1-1,CASSFAGAAEAFF,TGTGCCAGCAGCTTTGCAGGGGCGGCTGAAGCTTTCTTT
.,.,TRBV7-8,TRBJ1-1,CASSLELKTDYNTEAFF,TGTGCCAGCAGCTTAGAGTTAAAGACAGACTATAACACTGAAGCTTTCTTT
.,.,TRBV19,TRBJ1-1,CASSISGVANTEAFF,TGTGCCAGTAGTATTTCTGGGGTGGCGAACACTGAAGCTTTCTTT
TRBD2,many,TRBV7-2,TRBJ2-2,CASSVAGVGFGELFF,TGTGCCAGCAGCGTAGCGGGAGTCGGGTTCGGGGAGCTGTTTTTT
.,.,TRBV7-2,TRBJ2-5,CASRQGGQETQYF,TGTGCCAGCAGACAGGGTGGCCAAGAGACCCAGTACTTC
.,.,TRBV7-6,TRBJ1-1,CASSLAPGMNTEAFF,TGTGCCAGCAGCTTAGCTCCCGGGATGAACACTGAAGCTTTCTTT